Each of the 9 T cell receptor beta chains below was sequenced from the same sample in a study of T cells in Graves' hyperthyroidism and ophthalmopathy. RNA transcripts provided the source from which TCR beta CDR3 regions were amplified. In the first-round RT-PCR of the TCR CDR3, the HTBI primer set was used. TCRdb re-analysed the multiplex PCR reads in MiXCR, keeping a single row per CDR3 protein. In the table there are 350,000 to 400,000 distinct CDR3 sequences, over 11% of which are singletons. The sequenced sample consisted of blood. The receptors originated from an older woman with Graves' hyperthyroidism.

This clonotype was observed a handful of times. The CDR3 protein is CASSYSQGGPLYGYTF. CDR3 DNA: TGTGCCAGCAGCTACTCCCAGGGAGGCCCCCTCTATGGCTACACCTTC. This chain links TRBV7-9 with TRBJ1-2; tentative D call: TRBD1 (5 bases). Germline CDR1 and CDR2: SEHNR and FQNEAQ (reference sequence). CDR3 length: 16 residues. Deletions cut 4 bases from V and 4 bases from J, with 19 bases between.

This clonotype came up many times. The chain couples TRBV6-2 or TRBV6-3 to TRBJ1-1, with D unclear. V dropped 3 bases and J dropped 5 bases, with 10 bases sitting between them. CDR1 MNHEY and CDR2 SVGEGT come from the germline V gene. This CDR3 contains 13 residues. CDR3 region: CASSYSPVTEAFF. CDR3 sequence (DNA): TGTGCCAGCAGTTATTCGCCCGTTACTGAAGCTTTCTTT.

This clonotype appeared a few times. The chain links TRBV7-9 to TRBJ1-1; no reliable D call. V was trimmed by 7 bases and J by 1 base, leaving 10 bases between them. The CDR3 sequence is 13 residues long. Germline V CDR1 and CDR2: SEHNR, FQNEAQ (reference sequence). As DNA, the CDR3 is TGTGCCAGCACCCTTATAGAGAACACTGAAGCTTTCTTT. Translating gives CASTLIENTEAFF.

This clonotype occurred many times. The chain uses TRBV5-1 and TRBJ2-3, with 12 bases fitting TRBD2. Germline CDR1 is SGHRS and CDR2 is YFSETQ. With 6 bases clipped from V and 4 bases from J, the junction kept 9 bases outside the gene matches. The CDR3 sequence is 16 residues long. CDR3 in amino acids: CASNSRLAGDSDTQYF. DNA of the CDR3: TGCGCCAGCAATTCTCGACTAGCGGGAGATTCAGATACGCAGTATTTT.

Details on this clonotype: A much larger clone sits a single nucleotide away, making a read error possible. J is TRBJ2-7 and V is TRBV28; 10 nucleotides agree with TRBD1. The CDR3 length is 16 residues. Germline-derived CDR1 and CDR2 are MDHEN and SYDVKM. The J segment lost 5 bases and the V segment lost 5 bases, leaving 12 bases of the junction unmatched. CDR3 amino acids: CASSPLGQGIPHEQYF. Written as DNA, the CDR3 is TGTGCCAGCAGTCCGTTGGGACAGGGGATCCCCCACGAGCAGTACTTC.

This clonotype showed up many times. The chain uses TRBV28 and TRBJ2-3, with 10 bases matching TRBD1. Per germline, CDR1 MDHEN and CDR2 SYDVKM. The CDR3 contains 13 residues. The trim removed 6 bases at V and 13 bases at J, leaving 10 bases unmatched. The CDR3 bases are TGTGCCAGCAGATCCGGTCCGGGACAGGGGAAGTATTTT. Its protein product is CASRSGPGQGKYF.

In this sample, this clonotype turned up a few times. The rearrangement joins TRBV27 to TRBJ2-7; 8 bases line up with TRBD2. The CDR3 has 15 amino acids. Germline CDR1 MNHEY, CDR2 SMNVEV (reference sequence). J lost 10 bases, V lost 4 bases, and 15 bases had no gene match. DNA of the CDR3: TGTGCCAGCAGTTCGGAGCTGACCGAGCGGGAGAAACAGTACTTC. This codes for CASSSELTEREKQYF.

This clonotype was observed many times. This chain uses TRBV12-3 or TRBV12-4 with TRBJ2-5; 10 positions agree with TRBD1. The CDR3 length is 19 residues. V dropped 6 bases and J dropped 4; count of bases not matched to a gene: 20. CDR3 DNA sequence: TGTGCCAGCAGCTGGGGGCGACAGGGGGCGCTTCTAAGACGAGAGACCCAGTACTTC. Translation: CASSWGRQGALLRRETQYF.

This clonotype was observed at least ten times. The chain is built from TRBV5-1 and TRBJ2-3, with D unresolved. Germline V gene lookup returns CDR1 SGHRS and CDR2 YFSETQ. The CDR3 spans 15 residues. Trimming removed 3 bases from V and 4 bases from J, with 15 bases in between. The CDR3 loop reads CASSYMAASSDTQYF. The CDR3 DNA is TGCGCCAGCAGCTACATGGCCGCCTCCTCAGATACGCAGTATTTT.